The 10 T cell receptor beta chains given below trace back to one sample, sequenced in a study of blood T cell repertoires in COVID-19. Libraries were prepared by immunoSEQ multiplex PCR; TCRdb keeps only in-frame clonotypes and omits some of them. The sample comprises about 150,000 clones, about 90% of which are singletons, and less than 0.6% rests with the top ten. Material for sequencing was peripheral blood. These receptors were taken from a man aged 45-65 years with acute or convalescent COVID-19.

This clone was seen just once. The chain links TRBV28 to TRBJ2-5; D possibly corresponds to TRBD1 (5 bases). Germline CDR1 is MDHEN and CDR2 is SYDVKM. The CDR3 is 15 residues long. V lost 6 bases to trimming and J lost 5 bases, with 19 bases between them. The CDR3 region is CASSRLQGIGETQYF. CDR3 nucleotide sequence: TGTGCCAGCAGCCGACTCCAGGGCATCGGTGAGACCCAGTACTTC.

This chain connects TRBV28 to TRBJ1-2; 8 bases are shared with TRBD1. The CDR3 contains 15 residues. Germline CDR1 is MDHEN and CDR2 is SYDVKM. Trimming at V came to 5 bases and at J to 5 bases, leaving 10 bases not matched to a gene. The CDR3 coding sequence is TGTGCCAGCAGTCCAAGGGACAGGCCGGCTTATGGCTACACCTTC. It codes for CASSPRDRPAYGYTF.

The gene calls are TRBV6-5 and TRBJ1-1; D call uncertain. Trimming left V 2 bases short and J 0 bases short, with 4 bases between. Looked up from germline, CDR1 is MNHEY and CDR2 is SVGAGI. The CDR3 is 13 residues long. The CDR3, as DNA: TGTGCCAGCAGTTACCTAGTGAACACTGAAGCTTTCTTT. This translates into CASSYLVNTEAFF.

V and J are TRBV9 and TRBJ1-6, with TRBD1 as a possible D gene (5 bases). The CDR3 contains 15 residues. The germline V gene has CDR1 SGDLS and CDR2 YYNGEE. The V end lost 0 bases, the J end lost 10 bases, and 14 bases lay between the germline ends. CDR3 nucleotides: TGTGCCAGCAGCGTAGGAGAGGGGAGGGACTCACCCCTCCACTTT. Translating gives CASSVGEGRDSPLHF.

The rearrangement links TRBV19 to TRBJ1-1; D ambiguous. CDR1 is LNHDA, CDR2 SQIVND, per germline (reference sequence). This CDR3 comprises 11 residues. Trimming pared 5 bases from V and 7 bases from J, leaving 8 bases between. CDR3 DNA sequence: TGTGCCAGTAGTTTGAGATTTGAAGCTTTCTTT. Protein sequence: CASSLRFEAFF.

The CDR3 sequence is CASSISRTVDFGGAFF. In nucleotides, the CDR3 is TGTGCCAGTAGTATCTCTAGGACAGTCGATTTCGGTGGAGCTTTCTTT. This rearrangement joins TRBV19 to TRBJ1-1; possible D gene TRBD1, 6 bases. The germline V gene has CDR1 LNHDA and CDR2 SQIVND (reference sequence). The CDR3 is 16 residues long. Deletions cut 3 bases from V and 10 bases from J, with 24 bases between.

The CDR3 DNA sequence: TGTGCCAGCAGCAAAAAGGACCCCCGAGGGAGCACAGATACGCAGTATTTT. Translation: CASSKKDPRGSTDTQYF. This sequence joins TRBV21-1 and TRBJ2-3; TRBD2 was called by the table and not checked on the DNA. TRBV21-1 is a recognized pseudogene. The CDR3 totals 17 residues.

This clone has a single count. The rearrangement joins TRBV11-2 to TRBJ1-3; no clear D. This CDR3 comprises 15 residues. Per the germline V gene, CDR1 is SGHAT and CDR2 is FQNNGV. Trimming shortened V by 2 bases and J by 4 bases, and 12 bases separated the two germline ends. CDR3 residues: CASSLTGFAGNTIYF. The CDR3, as DNA: TGTGCCAGCAGCTTAACGGGGTTTGCAGGAAACACCATATATTTT.

The rearrangement uses TRBV28 and TRBJ1-2; D gene uncertain. CDR3 length equals 12 residues. V was shortened by 2 bases and J by 4 bases, with 5 bases between the two germline ends. Germline loops: CDR1 MDHEN, CDR2 SYDVKM. The CDR3 is CASSLDSYGYTF. The CDR3 bases are TGTGCCAGCAGTTTAGACTCCTATGGCTACACCTTC.

The J gene is TRBJ2-3, the V gene TRBV19; 7 nucleotides line up with TRBD2. The CDR3 covers 13 residues. Trimming took 4 bases from V and 6 from J; bases not matched to a gene: 4. CDR1 is LNHDA, CDR2 SQIVND, per germline (reference sequence). CDR3 nucleotide sequence: TGTGCCAGTAGTAATAGCGGGTTGGATACGCAGTATTTT. Translated, it gives CASSNSGLDTQYF.